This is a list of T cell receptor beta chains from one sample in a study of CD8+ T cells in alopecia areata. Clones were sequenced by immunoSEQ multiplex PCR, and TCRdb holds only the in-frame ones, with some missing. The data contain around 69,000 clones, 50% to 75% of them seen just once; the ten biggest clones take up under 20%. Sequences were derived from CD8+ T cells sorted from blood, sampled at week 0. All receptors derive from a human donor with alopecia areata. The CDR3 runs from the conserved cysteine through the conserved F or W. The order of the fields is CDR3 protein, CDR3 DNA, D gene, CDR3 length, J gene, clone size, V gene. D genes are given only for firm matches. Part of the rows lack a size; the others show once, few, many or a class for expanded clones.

CASSLLGDNGELFF,TGTGCCAGCAGCTTACTTGGGGATAACGGGGAGCTGTTTTTT,-,14,TRBJ2-2,many,TRBV7-3
CASSQDIASDTQYF,TGCGCCAGCAGCCAAGACATAGCATCAGATACGCAGTATTTT,-,14,TRBJ2-3,-,TRBV4-1
CSASASTGVYEQYF,TGCAGCGCGTCGGCGTCGACAGGGGTGTACGAGCAGTACTTC,TRBD1,14,TRBJ2-7,-,TRBV29-1
CASSLSTSGYTF,TGTGCCAGCAGCTTATCAACGTCTGGCTACACCTTC,-,12,TRBJ1-2,-,TRBV7-9
CASSQDTASTDTQYF,TGCGCCAGCAGCCAAGATACCGCTAGCACAGATACGCAGTATTTT,-,15,TRBJ2-3,-,TRBV4-1
CASSESGGYEQYF,TGTGCCAGCAGTGAATCAGGGGGCTACGAGCAGTACTTC,TRBD1,13,TRBJ2-7,few,TRBV25-1
CASRAEGNYGYTF,TGCGCCAGCAGGGCGGAGGGGAACTATGGCTACACCTTC,-,13,TRBJ1-2,-,TRBV5-1
CASTGIMNTEAFF,TGTGCCAGCACGGGGATTATGAACACTGAAGCTTTCTTT,-,13,TRBJ1-1,-,TRBV2
CASRRTGGRQPQHF,TGCGCCAGCAGAAGGACAGGGGGTAGACAGCCCCAGCATTTT,TRBD1,14,TRBJ1-5,-,TRBV23-1
CASAAGGGTQYF,TGTGCCAGCGCAGCTGGGGGGGGCACGCAGTATTTT,-,12,TRBJ2-3,-,TRBV7-3
CASSMTGTSGANVLTF,TGTGCCAGCAGTATGACAGGGACCTCTGGGGCCAACGTCCTGACTTTC,TRBD1,16,TRBJ2-6,-,TRBV6-4
CASTGTSETYLDNEQFF,TGTGCCAGCACAGGGACTAGCGAGACGTATTTGGACAATGAGCAGTTCTTC,TRBD2,17,TRBJ2-1,-,TRBV2
CASSLSDPYNSPLHF,TGCGCCAGCAGCTTGTCTGACCCATATAATTCACCCCTCCACTTT,-,15,TRBJ1-6,-,TRBV5-1
CSVAGRATDATNEKLFF,TGCAGCGTAGCCGGGAGAGCCACCGATGCAACTAATGAAAAACTGTTTTTT,-,17,TRBJ1-4,-,TRBV29-1
CASSSTGLAAINEQFF,TGTGCCAGCAGCTCCACAGGACTAGCGGCTATCAATGAGCAGTTCTTC,TRBD2,16,TRBJ2-1,-,TRBV7-3
CAWSVGSTGELFF,TGTGCCTGGAGTGTAGGCAGCACCGGGGAGCTGTTTTTT,-,13,TRBJ2-2,-,TRBV30
CASSHPTGTLNYGYTF,TGTGCCAGCAGCCATCCAACAGGGACCCTCAACTATGGCTACACCTTC,-,16,TRBJ1-2,-,TRBV7-9
CASSHPRGDTDTQYF,TGTGCCAGCAGCCACCCAAGGGGTGACACAGATACGCAGTATTTT,-,15,TRBJ2-3,many,TRBV14
CASSPTPQGADGYTF,TGTGCCAGCAGCCCAACTCCCCAGGGGGCGGATGGCTACACCTTC,TRBD1,15,TRBJ1-2,-,TRBV11-2
CASSFVAGQETQYF,TGTGCCAGCAGTTTTGTCGCGGGGCAAGAGACCCAGTACTTC,-,14,TRBJ2-5,-,TRBV27
CASSFWTSGETQYF,TGTGCCAGCAGCTTTTGGACTAGCGGGGAGACCCAGTACTTC,TRBD2,14,TRBJ2-5,once,TRBV7-2
CASSLRPGLAIIEQFF,TGTGCCAGCAGCTTACGCCCGGGACTAGCAATCATTGAGCAGTTCTTC,TRBD2,16,TRBJ2-1,-,TRBV7-8
CASSLTRGSGANVLTF,TGCGCCAGCAGCCTTACCAGGGGATCTGGGGCCAACGTCCTGACTTTC,-,16,TRBJ2-6,few,TRBV4-3
CASSPGAQGEEQFF,TGTGCCAGCAGCCCCGGGGCCCAAGGAGAAGAGCAGTTCTTC,-,14,TRBJ2-1,-,TRBV7-7